The next 14 T cell receptor beta chains were all read from a single sample in a study of blood T cells in healthy people across ages. Through a sample-barcoded 5' primer and a J-beta primer mix, a second PCR was run for about 6 to 11 cycles. In TCRdb, the 5' RACE reads were re-called with MiXCR into one record per CDR3 protein. The data show about 700,000 distinct CDR3 sequences, less than 40% seen once. Sequenced sample: blood. Receptors originate from a woman of 80 years or more in good health.

There are a few counts of this clonotype. The gene calls are TRBV11-1 and TRBJ2-1; D ambiguous. This CDR3 has 13 residues. V was pared by 5 bases and J by 15 bases, with 20 bases between. From germline, CDR1 is SGHAT and CDR2 FQDESV (reference sequence). CDR3 in DNA: TGTGCCAGCAGCGGACCAGGTTGTCTCATCCCGTTCTTC. As protein: CASSGPGCLIPFF.

This clonotype was counted many times. The chain combines TRBV7-6 with TRBJ2-3, with 8 bases identical to TRBD2. Germline V lookup: CDR1 SGHVS, CDR2 FNYEAQ. V gave up 1 base and J gave up 1 base; unmatched junction bases: 4. There are 16 residues in the CDR3. The CDR3 DNA is TGTGCCAGCAGCTTAGTTGTCGGGGGGGGCACAGATACGCAGTATTTT. It specifies CASSLVVGGGTDTQYF. Full variable domain (remainder filled in from reference TRBV7-6 and TRBJ2-3): GAGVSQSPRYKVTKRGQDVALRCDPISGHVSLYWYRQALGQGPEFLTYFNYEAQQDKSGLPNDRFSAERPEGSISTLTIQRTEQRDSAMYRCASSLVVGGGTDTQYFGPGTRLTVL.

J is TRBJ2-7 and V is TRBV28; TRBD2 aligns across 8 bases. Germline trimming cut 6 bases from V and 0 bases from J; bases unmatched to any gene: 10. Per the germline V gene, CDR1 is MDHEN and CDR2 is SYDVKM. CDR3 length: 16 amino acids. CDR3 in amino acids: CASSPPGGGISYEQYF. The CDR3 DNA reads TGTGCCAGCAGCCCCCCCGGGGGGGGAATCTCCTACGAGCAGTACTTC.

This clonotype was detected ten times or more. The V and J genes are TRBV30 and TRBJ1-2; TRBD1 agrees at 11 bases. The CDR3 consists of 15 residues. The ends lost 2 bases at V and 6 bases at J; junction bases unmatched: 8. CDR1 and CDR2 (germline): GTSNPN, SVGIG (reference sequence). DNA of the CDR3: TGTGCCTGGAGTCTCGGACAGGGGGCTTTTAATGGCTACACCTTC. Translating gives CAWSLGQGAFNGYTF.

This clonotype has at least ten counts. Given a much more abundant clone one base away, this may be a read error. This chain links TRBV3-1 with TRBJ2-1; the D is unclear. V shed 7 bases and J shed 0 bases, with 1 base lying between them. This CDR3 is 11 amino acids long. The germline V gene encodes CDR1 LGHDT and CDR2 YNNKEL (reference sequence). The CDR3 sequence is CASTSYNEQFF. The CDR3 coding sequence is TGTGCCAGCACCTCCTACAATGAGCAGTTCTTC.

Turning to this clonotype: At one end, the junction sequence differs from germline, possibly due to a read error. J is TRBJ2-3 and V is TRBV5-1; TRBD2 is a possible D gene (5 bases). Germline assignment: CDR1 SGHRS and CDR2 YFSETQ. The CDR3 spans 12 residues. The CDR3 coding sequence is TGCGCCAGCAGCTTAACCGGGGATACGCGGTATTTT. This sequence encodes CASSLTGDTRYF.

The chain is built from TRBV7-2 and TRBJ2-2; 8 bases align to TRBD2. Germline lookup yields CDR1 SGHTA and CDR2 FQGNSA. The CDR3 loop spans 15 amino acids. Unmatched junction bases numbered 10, after V lost 6 bases and J lost 7 bases. CDR3 coding DNA: TGTGCCAGCAGTTCGTTCCGGGGGGGCATCGGGGAGCTGTTTTTT. Amino acid sequence: CASSSFRGGIGELFF.

Remarks on this clonotype: Compared with germline, one end of the junction differs, possibly owing to a read error. This sequence joins TRBV7-2 and TRBJ2-7; TRBD2 is a possible D gene (6 bases). The CDR3 runs 15 residues. CDR1 and CDR2 (germline): SGHTA, FQGNSA. The CDR3 loop reads CASSLAGAGSYEQYF. Written as DNA, the CDR3 is TGTGCCAGCAGTTTAGCCGGGGCGGGAAGCTACGAGCAGTACTTC.

The gene calls are TRBV28 and TRBJ2-5, with 8 bases that match TRBD1. V trimming: 2 bases; J trimming: 5 bases; junction bases outside the gene matches: 10. Germline V gene lookup returns CDR1 MDHEN and CDR2 SYDVKM. The CDR3 loop spans 16 amino acids. The CDR3 DNA is TGTGCCAGCAGTTTACAGCGGTCAGGGGGCAGGGAGACCCAGTACTTC. Protein product: CASSLQRSGGRETQYF.

In this sample, this clonotype turned up a few times. The DNA of the CDR3 is TGTGCCAGCAGTTGGAGGGAGGCGAACACTGAAGCTTTCTTT. Protein sequence: CASSWREANTEAFF. The V call is TRBV6-2 or TRBV6-3, the J call TRBJ1-1; D unresolved. Germline V gives CDR1 MNHEY, CDR2 SVGEGT. This CDR3 has 14 residues. With 4 bases removed from V and 1 base from J, the gap between germline ends came to 10 bases.

This clonotype appeared a few times. The rearrangement uses TRBV20-1 and TRBJ2-1; the match to TRBD1 covers 9 bases. Trimming removed 4 bases from V and 6 bases from J; junction bases left unmatched: 10. The CDR3 runs 15 residues. Germline lookup yields CDR1 DFQATT and CDR2 SNEGSKA (reference sequence). CDR3 bases: TGCAGTGCTAAGCCGGCCGGGACAGGGCCCAATGAGCAGTTCTTC. This codes for CSAKPAGTGPNEQFF.

The table lists this clonotype with many counts. This chain uses TRBV10-3 with TRBJ2-6; D possibly corresponds to TRBD2 (5 bases). CDR3 length equals 18 residues. Germline V gene sequence: CDR1 ENHRY, CDR2 SYGVKD. V lost 5 bases and J lost 0, with 17 bases in between. The CDR3 spells CAISPLDIGDSGANVLTF. The CDR3 DNA is TGTGCCATCAGTCCACTAGATATCGGGGACTCTGGGGCCAACGTCCTGACTTTC.

The table lists this clonotype with many counts. The J gene is TRBJ2-7, the V gene TRBV3-1; 8 bases line up with TRBD1. This CDR3 has 14 amino acids. Germline V gene sequence: CDR1 LGHDT, CDR2 YNNKEL (reference sequence). The V gene end was trimmed by 2 bases and the J gene end by 5 bases; junction bases not matched to a gene: 5. The CDR3 is CASSQTDRGHEQYF. The CDR3 DNA reads as TGTGCCAGCAGCCAAACAGACAGGGGACACGAGCAGTACTTC.

This clonotype was found many times. The chain recombines TRBV6-1 with TRBJ1-2; D perhaps matches TRBD1 (6 bases). There are 13 residues in the CDR3. The germline gives CDR1 MNHNS, CDR2 SASEGT. The V end lost 4 bases, the J end lost 8 bases, and 14 bases lay between the germline ends. CDR3 DNA sequence: TGTGCCAGCAGTGTAGGGGGACGCCGGGGCTACACCTTC. Protein product: CASSVGGRRGYTF.